This TCR beta chain stems from a study of blood T cell repertoires in COVID-19. TCRdb's copy holds only in-frame clones and misses some; the assay was immunoSEQ multiplex PCR. The sample lists 100,000 to 110,000 clones, more than 85% occurring once. Trimming removed 6 bases at V and 9 bases at J, with 32 bases between. This CDR3 has 18 residues. CDR1 and CDR2 from the germline V gene are MDHEN and SYDVKM. The receptor comes from a man younger than 40 in a cohort sampled during active COVID-19. The chain is built from TRBV28 and TRBJ1-1; D is perhaps TRBD1 (5 bases). The sequenced sample was peripheral blood. The CDR3 DNA reads TGTGCCAGCAGCCCCCCTGGGGCAGCTCTTTTGGCGAAAGATAAAGCTTTCTTT. This gives the protein CASSPPGAALLAKDKAFF.